The clone carrying this T cell receptor beta chain was counted only a few times. Its antigen remains unidentified. The data were obtained in a study of T cell repertoires in cytomegalovirus infection. Overall study: Public TCR beta signatures marked donors with CMV infection and the matching HLA.

General study results and limits: HLA-C-restricted, CMV-specific TCR beta clonotypes were dominant ex vivo. The study identified carriers of CMV plus the relevant HLA from cumulative public TCR beta family frequency.

TCRdb passed the reads through MiXCR, listing each CDR3 protein once. The data show roughly 760,000 distinct CDR3 sequences, 35% seen once. The CDR3 has 15 amino acids. In germline, CDR1 is MNHNS, CDR2 SASEGT. J gave up 0 bases and V 7 bases, and 7 bases lay outside the gene matches. This receptor was obtained from a human donor in good health (CMV status not recorded). Some clones in this sample may be carry-over from other donors' samples. Specimen: PBMCs. V usage is TRBV6-1 and J usage is TRBJ2-7; 9 positions match TRBD1. This chain's CDR3 is CASTTGTGSSYEQYF. In DNA form, the CDR3 reads TGTGCCAGCACAACCGGGACAGGGAGCTCCTACGAGCAGTACTTC.